This TCR beta chain was recorded in a study of blood T cell repertoires in COVID-19. This CDR3 is 16 amino acids long. Sequencing was performed with immunoSEQ multiplex PCR; in TCRdb, only in-frame clones are kept and a portion is missing. The data show fewer than 500,000 clones, 88% seen once. The clonotype originates from a woman aged 30 to 39 with acute COVID-19. The material sequenced was PBMCs or T cells enriched from blood (not recorded which). The chain carries TRBV21-1 and TRBJ2-1; TRBD1 reflects the table's D call only, with no check against the DNA. TRBV21-1 is classified as a pseudogene. The CDR3 sequence: CASSKEKGAAYNEQFF. CDR3 DNA: TGTGCCAGCAGCAAAGAAAAGGGGGCGGCCTACAATGAGCAGTTCTTC.